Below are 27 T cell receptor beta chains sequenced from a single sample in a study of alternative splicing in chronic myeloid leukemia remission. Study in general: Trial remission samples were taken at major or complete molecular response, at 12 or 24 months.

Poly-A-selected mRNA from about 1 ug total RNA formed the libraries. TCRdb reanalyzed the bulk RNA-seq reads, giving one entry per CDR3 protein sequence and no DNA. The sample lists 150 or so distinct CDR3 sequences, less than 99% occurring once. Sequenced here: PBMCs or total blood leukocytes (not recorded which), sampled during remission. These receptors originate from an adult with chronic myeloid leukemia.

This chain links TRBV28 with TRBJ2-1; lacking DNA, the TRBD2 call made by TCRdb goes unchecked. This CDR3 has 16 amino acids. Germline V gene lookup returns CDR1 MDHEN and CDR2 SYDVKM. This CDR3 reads CASSFAGGGSYNEQFF.

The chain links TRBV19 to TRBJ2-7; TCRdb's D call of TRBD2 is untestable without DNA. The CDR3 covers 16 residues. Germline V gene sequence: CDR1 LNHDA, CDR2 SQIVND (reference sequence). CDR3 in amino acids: CASRVSVAGATYEQYF.

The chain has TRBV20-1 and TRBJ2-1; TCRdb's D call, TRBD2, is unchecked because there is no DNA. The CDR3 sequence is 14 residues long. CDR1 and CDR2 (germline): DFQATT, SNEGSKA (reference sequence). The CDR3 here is CSARRGVAYNEQFF.

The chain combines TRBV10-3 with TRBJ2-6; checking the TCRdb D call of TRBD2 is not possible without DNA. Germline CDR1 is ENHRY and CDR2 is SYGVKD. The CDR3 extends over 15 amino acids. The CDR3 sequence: CAISEGNRGANVLTF.

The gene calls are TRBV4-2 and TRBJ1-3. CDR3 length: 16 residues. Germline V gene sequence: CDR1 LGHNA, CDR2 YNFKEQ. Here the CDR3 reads CASSQDGARIGNTIYF.

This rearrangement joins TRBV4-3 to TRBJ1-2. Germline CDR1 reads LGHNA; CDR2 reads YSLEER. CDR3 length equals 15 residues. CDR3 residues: CASSRKLDANYGYTF.

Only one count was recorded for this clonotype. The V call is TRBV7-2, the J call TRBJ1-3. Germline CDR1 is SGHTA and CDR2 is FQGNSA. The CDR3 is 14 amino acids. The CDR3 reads CASRPTGIGNTIYF.

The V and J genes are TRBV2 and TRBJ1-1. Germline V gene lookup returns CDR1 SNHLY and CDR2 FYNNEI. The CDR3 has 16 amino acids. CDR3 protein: CASTRTTGAYSNGAFF.

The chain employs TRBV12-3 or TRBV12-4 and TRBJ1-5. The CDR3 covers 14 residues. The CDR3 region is CASSLGGSNQPQHF.

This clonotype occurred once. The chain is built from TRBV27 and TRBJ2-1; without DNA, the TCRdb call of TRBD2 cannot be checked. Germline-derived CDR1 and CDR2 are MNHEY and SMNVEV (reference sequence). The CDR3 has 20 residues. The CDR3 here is CASSLPTGLAGDVAYNEQFF.

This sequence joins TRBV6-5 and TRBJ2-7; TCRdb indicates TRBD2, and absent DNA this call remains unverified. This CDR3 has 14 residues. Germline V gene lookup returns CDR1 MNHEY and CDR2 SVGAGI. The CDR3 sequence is CATSSYGGPYEQYF.

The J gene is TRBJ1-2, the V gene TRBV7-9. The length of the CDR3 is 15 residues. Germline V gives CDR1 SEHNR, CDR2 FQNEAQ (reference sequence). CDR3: CASSSQEGAVYGYTF.

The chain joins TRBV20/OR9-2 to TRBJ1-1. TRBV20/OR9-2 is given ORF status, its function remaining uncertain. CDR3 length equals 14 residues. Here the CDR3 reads CSARGVGGWTEAFF.

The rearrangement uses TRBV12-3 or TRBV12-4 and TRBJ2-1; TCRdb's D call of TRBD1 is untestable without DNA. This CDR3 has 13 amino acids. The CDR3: CASSSPGVDKQFF.

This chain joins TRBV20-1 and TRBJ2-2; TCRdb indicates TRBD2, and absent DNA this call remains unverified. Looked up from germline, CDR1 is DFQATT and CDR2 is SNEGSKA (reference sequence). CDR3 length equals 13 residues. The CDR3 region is CSAKPGVHGELFF.

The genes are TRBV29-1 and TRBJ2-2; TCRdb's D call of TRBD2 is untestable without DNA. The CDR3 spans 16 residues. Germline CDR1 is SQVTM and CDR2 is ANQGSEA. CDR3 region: CSVVSNLGTTTGELFF.

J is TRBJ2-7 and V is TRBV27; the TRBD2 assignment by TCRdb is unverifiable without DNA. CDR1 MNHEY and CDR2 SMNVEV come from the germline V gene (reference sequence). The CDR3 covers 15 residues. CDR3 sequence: CASRALMGGASEQYF.

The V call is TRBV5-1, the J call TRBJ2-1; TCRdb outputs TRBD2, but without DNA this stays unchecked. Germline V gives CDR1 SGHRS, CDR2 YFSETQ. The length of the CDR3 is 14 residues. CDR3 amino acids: CASSYLAGYNEQFF.

The CDR3 sequence: CASSLPSSEGQYF. The genes are TRBV4-2 and TRBJ2-7; TCRdb's assignment of TRBD2 cannot be checked, as there is no DNA. Germline lookup yields CDR1 LGHNA and CDR2 YNFKEQ. There are 13 residues in the CDR3.

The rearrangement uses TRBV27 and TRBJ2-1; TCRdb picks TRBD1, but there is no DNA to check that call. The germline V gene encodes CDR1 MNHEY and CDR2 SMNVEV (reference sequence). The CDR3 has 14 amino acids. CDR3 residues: CASSPDRGYNEQFF.

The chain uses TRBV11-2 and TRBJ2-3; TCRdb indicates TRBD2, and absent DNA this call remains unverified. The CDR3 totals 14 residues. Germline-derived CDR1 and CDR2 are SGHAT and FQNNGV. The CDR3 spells CASSLLTGGDTQYF.

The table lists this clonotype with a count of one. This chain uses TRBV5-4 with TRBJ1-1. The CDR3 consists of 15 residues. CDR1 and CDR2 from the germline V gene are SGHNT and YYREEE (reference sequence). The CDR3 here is CASSLPGGGGTEAFF.

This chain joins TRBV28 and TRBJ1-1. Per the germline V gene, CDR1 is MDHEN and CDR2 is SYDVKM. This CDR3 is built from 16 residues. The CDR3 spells CASRQTGGSRGTEAFF. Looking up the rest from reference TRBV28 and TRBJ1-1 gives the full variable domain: DVKVTQSSRYLVKRTGEKVFLECVQDMDHENMFWYRQDPGLGLRLIYFSYDVKMKEKGDIPEGYSVSREKKERFSLILESASTNQTSMYLCASRQTGGSRGTEAFFGQGTRLTVV.

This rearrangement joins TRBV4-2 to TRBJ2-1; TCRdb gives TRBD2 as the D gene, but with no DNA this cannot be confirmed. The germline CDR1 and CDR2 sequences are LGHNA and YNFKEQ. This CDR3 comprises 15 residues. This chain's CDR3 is CASSQDRGGSGTIFF.

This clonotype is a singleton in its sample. The CDR3 spells CASSYSYRGAGEQYF. This chain joins TRBV6-5 and TRBJ2-7; TCRdb's D gene call, TRBD2, goes unchecked for lack of DNA. The germline V gene has CDR1 MNHEY and CDR2 SVGAGI. The CDR3 sequence is 15 residues long.

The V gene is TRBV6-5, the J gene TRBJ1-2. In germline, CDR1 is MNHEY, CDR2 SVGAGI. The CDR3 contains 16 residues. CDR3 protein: CASSPYVFGGFYGYTF.

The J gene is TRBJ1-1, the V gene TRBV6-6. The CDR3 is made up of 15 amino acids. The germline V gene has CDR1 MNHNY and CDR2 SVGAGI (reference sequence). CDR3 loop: CASRRGGSQRPQAFF.